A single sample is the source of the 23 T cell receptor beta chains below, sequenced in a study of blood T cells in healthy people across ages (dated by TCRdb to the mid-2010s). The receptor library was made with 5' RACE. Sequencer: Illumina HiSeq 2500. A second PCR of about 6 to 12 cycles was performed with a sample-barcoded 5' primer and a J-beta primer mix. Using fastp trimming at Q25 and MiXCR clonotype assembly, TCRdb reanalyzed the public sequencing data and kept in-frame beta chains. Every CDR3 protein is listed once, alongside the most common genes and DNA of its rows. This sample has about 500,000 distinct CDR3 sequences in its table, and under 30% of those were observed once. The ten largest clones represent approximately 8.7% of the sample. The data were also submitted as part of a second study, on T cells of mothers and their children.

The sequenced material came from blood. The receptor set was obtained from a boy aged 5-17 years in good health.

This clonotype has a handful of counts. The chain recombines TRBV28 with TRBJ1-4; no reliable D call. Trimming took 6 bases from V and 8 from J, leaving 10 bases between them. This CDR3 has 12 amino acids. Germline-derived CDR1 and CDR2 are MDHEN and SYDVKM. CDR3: CASSPPREKLFF. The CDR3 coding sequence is TGTGCCAGCAGCCCCCCACGAGAAAAACTGTTTTTT.

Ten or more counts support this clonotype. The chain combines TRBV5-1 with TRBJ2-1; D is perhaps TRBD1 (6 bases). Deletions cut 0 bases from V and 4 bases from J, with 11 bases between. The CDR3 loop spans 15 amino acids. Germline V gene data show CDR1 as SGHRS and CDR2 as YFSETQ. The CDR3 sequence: CASSLARGAYNEQFF. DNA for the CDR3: TGCGCCAGCAGCTTGGCCAGGGGCGCTTACAATGAGCAGTTCTTC.

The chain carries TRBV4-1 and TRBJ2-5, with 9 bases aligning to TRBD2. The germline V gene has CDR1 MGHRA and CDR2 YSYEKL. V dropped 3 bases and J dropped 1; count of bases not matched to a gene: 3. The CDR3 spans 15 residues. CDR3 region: CASSHGLATQETQYF. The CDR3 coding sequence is TGCGCCAGCAGCCATGGACTAGCGACCCAAGAGACCCAGTACTTC.

This CDR3 reads CASSWGEAGGHNEQFF. As DNA, the CDR3 is TGTGCCAGTAGCTGGGGGGAGGCGGGGGGACACAATGAGCAGTTCTTC. This chain links TRBV19 with TRBJ2-1, with TRBD2 matching 8 bases. This CDR3 contains 16 residues. V gave up 6 bases and J gave up 5 bases; unmatched junction bases: 12. CDR1 is LNHDA and CDR2 is SQIVND in the germline V gene (reference sequence).

The CDR3 protein is CASSATERRNEKLFF. CDR3 nucleotides: TGTGCCAGCAGCGCAACTGAGAGACGTAATGAAAAACTGTTTTTT. The V call is TRBV7-9, the J call TRBJ1-4; D is unresolved. Germline V gene data show CDR1 as SEHNR and CDR2 as FQNEAQ (reference sequence). This CDR3 has 15 residues. With 5 bases removed from V and 4 bases from J, the gap between germline ends came to 14 bases.

The CDR3 here is CATSDTTSGRSGQFF. CDR3 in DNA: TGTGCCACCAGTGATACGACTAGCGGGAGATCGGGGCAGTTCTTC. This chain uses TRBV24-1 with TRBJ2-5, with TRBD2 identical over 12 bases. The J call may not be correct, given that the DNA end is closer to TRBJ2-1. Germline V gene sequence: CDR1 KGHDR, CDR2 SFDVKD. This CDR3 has 15 residues.

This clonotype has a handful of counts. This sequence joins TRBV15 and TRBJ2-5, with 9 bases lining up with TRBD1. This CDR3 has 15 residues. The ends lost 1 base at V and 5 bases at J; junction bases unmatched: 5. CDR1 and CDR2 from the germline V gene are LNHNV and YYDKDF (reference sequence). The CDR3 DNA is TGTGCCACCAGCAGAGCCGGGACAGGGAGGGAGACCCAGTACTTC. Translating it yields CATSRAGTGRETQYF.

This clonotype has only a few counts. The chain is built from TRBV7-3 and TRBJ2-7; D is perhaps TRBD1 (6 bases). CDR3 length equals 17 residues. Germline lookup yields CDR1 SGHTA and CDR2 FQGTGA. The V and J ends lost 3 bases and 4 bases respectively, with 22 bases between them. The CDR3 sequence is CASSFVSYGTIRYEQYF. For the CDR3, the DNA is TGTGCCAGCAGCTTTGTGTCGTATGGGACAATTCGATACGAGCAGTACTTC.

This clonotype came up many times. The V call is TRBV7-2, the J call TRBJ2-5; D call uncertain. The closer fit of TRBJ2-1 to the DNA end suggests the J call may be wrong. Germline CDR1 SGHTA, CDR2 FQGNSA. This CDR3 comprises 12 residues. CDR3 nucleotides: TGTGCCAGCAGCTTTTATGGAGATGAGCAGTTCTTC. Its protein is CASSFYGDEQFF.

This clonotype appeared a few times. The CDR3 sequence is CASSLAAGYEQFF. The CDR3 region has the DNA TGTGCCAGCAGTTTAGCGGCTGGCTATGAGCAGTTCTTC. The chain joins TRBV6-2 or TRBV6-3 to TRBJ2-1; D might be TRBD2 (6 bases). V gave up 4 bases and J gave up 8 bases, with 12 bases separating them. The CDR3 runs 13 residues. CDR1 and CDR2 from the germline V gene are MNHEY and SVGEGT.

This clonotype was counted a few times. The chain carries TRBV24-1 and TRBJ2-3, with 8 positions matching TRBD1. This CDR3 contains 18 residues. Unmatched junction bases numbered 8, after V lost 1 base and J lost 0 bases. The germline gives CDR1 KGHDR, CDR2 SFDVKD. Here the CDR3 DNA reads TGTGCCACCAGTGATTTCCCGGGGACAGGAGGGAGCACAGATACGCAGTATTTT. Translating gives CATSDFPGTGGSTDTQYF.

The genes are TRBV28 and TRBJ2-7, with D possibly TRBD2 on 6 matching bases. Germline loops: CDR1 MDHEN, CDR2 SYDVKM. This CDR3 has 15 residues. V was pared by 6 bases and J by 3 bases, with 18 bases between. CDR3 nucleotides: TGTGCCAGCAGCCCCACCCTTGCGGGGAACTACGAGCAGTACTTC. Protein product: CASSPTLAGNYEQYF.

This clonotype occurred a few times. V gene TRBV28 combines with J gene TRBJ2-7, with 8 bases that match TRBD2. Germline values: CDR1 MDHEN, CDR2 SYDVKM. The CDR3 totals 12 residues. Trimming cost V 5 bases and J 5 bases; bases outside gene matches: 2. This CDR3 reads CASSSGRNEQYF. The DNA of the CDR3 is TGTGCCAGCAGTAGCGGGAGAAACGAGCAGTACTTC.

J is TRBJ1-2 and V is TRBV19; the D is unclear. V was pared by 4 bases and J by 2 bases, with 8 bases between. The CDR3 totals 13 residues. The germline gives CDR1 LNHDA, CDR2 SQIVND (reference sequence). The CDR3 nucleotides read TGTGCCAGTAGTAAGTCTGGGAACTATGGCTACACCTTC. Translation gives CASSKSGNYGYTF. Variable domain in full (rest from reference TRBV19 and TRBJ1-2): DGGITQSPKYLFRKEGQNVTLSCEQNLNHDAMYWYRQDPGQGLRLIYYSQIVNDFQKGDIAEGYSVSREKKESFPLTVTSAQKNPTAFYLCASSKSGNYGYTFGSGTRLTVV.

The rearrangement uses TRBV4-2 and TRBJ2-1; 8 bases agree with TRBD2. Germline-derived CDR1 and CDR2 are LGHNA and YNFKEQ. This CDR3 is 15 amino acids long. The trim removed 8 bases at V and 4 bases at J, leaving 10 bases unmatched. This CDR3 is CASGESGGEYNEQFF. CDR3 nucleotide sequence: TGTGCCAGCGGGGAAAGCGGGGGAGAATACAATGAGCAGTTCTTC.

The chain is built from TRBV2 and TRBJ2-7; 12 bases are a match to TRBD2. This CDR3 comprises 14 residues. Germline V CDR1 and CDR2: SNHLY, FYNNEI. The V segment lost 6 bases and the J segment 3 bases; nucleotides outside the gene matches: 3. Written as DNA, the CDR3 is TGTGCCAGCAGATCACTAGCGGGGGGCTACGAGCAGTACTTC. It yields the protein CASRSLAGGYEQYF.

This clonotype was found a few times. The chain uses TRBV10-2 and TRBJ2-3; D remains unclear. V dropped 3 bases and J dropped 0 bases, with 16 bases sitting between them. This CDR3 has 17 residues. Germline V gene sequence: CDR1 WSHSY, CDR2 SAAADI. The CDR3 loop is CASSEIGPIRSTDTQYF. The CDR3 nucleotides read TGCGCCAGCAGTGAAATCGGACCCATAAGAAGCACAGATACGCAGTATTTT.

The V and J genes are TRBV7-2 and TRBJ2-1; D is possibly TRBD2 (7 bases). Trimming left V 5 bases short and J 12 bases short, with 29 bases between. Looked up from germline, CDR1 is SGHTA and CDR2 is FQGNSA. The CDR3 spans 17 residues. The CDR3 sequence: CASSLTGRQGLSIGQFF. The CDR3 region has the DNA TGTGCCAGCAGCCTAACCGGGAGGCAGGGGCTCAGTATAGGGCAGTTCTTC.

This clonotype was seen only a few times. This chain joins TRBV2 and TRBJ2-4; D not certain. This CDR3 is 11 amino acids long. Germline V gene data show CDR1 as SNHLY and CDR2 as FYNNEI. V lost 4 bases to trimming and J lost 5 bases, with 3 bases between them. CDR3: CASSVQNIQYF. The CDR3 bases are TGTGCCAGCAGTGTGCAAAACATTCAGTACTTC.

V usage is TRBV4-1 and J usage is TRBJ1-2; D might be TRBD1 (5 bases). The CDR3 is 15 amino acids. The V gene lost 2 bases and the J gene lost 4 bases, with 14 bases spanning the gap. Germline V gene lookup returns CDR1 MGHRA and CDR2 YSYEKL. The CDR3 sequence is CASSQLGRAFYGYTF. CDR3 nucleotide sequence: TGCGCCAGCAGCCAATTGGGACGGGCGTTCTATGGCTACACCTTC.

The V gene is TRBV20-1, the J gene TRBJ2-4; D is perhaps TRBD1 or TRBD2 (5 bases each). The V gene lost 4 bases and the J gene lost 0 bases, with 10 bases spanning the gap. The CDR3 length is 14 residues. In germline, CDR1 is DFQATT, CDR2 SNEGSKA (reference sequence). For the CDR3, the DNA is TGCAGTGCTAATCCGAGGGGAGCCAAAAACATTCAGTACTTC. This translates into CSANPRGAKNIQYF.

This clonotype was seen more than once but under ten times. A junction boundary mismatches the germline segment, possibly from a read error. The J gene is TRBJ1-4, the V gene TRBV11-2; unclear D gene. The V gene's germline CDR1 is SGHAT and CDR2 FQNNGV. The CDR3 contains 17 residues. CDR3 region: CTSSKGGLRATNEKLFF. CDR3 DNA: TGTACCAGCAGCAAAGGCGGACTGCGGGCAACTAATGAAAAACTGTTTTTT.

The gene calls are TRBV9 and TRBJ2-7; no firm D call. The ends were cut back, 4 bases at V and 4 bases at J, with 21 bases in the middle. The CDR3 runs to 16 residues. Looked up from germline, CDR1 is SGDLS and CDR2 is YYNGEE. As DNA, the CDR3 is TGTGCCAGCAGCTTGAGATCTGAGACAACCAGGTACGAGCAGTACTTC. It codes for CASSLRSETTRYEQYF. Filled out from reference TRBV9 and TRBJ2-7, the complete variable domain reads DSGVTQTPKHLITATGQRVTLRCSPRSGDLSVYWYQQSLDQGLQFLIQYYNGEERAKGNILERFSAQQFPDLHSELNLSSLELGDSALYFCASSLRSETTRYEQYFGPGTRLTVT.